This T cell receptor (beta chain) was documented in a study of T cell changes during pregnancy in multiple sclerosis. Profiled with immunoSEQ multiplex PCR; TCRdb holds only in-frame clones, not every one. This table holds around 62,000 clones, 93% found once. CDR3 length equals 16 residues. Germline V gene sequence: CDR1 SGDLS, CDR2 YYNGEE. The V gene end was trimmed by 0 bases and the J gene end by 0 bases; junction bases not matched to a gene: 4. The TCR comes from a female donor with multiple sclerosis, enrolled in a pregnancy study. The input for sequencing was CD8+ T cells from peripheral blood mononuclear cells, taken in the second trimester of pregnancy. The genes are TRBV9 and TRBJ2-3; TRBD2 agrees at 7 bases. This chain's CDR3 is CASSVERDRSTDTQYF. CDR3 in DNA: TGTGCCAGCAGCGTAGAGCGGGACCGTAGCACAGATACGCAGTATTTT. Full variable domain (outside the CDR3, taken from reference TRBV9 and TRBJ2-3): DSGVTQTPKHLITATGQRVTLRCSPRSGDLSVYWYQQSLDQGLQFLIQYYNGEERAKGNILERFSAQQFPDLHSELNLSSLELGDSALYFCASSVERDRSTDTQYFGPGTRLTVL.